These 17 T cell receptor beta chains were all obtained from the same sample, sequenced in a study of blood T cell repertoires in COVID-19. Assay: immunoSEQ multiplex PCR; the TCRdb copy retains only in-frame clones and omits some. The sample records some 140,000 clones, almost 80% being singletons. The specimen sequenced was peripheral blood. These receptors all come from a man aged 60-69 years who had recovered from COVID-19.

For the CDR3, the DNA is TGTGCCACCAGTGATCAGACGACAGGGGGCGCCATCCACGAGCAGTACTTC. Translating it yields CATSDQTTGGAIHEQYF. J is TRBJ2-7 and V is TRBV24-1; 10 bases line up with TRBD1. Trimming at V came to 3 bases and at J to 5 bases, leaving 12 bases not matched to a gene. This CDR3 contains 17 residues. Germline loops: CDR1 KGHDR, CDR2 SFDVKD.

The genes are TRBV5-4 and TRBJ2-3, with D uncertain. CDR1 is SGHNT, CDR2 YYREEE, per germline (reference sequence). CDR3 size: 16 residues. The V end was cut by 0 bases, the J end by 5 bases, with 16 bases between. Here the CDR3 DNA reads TGTGCCAGCAGCTTGGACCCAGTTTCAGGTAGAGATACGCAGTATTTT. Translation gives CASSLDPVSGRDTQYF.

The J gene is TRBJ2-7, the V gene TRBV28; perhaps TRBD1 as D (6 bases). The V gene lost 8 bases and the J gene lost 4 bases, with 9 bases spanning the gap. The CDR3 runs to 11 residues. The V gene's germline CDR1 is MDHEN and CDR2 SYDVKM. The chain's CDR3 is CASHRDYEQYF. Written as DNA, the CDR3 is TGTGCCAGCCACAGGGATTACGAGCAGTACTTC.

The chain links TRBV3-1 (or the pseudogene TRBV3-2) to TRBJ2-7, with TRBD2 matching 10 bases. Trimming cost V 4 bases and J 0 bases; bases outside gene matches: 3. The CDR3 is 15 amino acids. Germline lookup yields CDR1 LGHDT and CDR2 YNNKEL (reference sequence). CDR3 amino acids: CASSLSGGASYEQYF. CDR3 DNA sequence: TGTGCCAGCAGCCTAAGCGGGGGGGCCTCCTACGAGCAGTACTTC.

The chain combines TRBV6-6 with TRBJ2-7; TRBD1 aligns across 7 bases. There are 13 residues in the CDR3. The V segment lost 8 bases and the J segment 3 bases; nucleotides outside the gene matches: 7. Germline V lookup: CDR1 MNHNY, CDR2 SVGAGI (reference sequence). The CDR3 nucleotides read TGTGCCAGCGGGGAAGGGGGCATCTACGAGCAGTACTTC. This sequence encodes CASGEGGIYEQYF.

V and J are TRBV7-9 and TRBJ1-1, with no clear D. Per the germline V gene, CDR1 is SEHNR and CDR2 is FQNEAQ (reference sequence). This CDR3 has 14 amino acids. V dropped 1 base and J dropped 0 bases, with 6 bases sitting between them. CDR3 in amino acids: CASSLEALNTEAFF. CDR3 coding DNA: TGTGCCAGCAGCTTAGAAGCACTGAACACTGAAGCTTTCTTT.

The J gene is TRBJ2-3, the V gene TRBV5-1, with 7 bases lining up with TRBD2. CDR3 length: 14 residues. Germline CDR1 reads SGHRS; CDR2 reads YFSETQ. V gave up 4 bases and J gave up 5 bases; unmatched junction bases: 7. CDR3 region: CASSRTSVEDTQYF. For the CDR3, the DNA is TGCGCCAGCAGCCGTACTAGCGTGGAAGATACGCAGTATTTT.

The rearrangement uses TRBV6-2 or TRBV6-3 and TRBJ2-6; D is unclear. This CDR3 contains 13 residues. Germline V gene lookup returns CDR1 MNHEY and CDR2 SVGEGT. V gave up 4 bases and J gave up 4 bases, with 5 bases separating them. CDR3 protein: CASSLSGANVLTF. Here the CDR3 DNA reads TGTGCCAGCAGTTTGTCAGGGGCCAACGTCCTGACTTTC.

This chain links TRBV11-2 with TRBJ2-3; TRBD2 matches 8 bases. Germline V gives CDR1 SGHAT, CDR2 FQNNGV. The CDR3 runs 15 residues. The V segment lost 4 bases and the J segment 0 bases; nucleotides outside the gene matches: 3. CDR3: CASSSLAVSTDTQYF. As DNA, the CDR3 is TGTGCCAGCAGCTCACTAGCGGTTAGCACAGATACGCAGTATTTT. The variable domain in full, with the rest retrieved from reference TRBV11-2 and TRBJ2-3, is EAGVAQSPRYKIIEKRQSVAFWCNPISGHATLYWYQQILGQGPKLLIQFQNNGVVDDSQLPKDRFSAERLKGVDSTLKIQPAKLEDSAVYLCASSSLAVSTDTQYFGPGTRLTVL.

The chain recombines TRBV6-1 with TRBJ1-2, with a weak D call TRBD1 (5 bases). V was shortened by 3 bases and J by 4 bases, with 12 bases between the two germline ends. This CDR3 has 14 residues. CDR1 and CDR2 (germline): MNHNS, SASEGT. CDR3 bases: TGTGCCAGCAGTGATTTAGACAGCCCCTATGGCTACACCTTC. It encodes CASSDLDSPYGYTF.

CDR3 amino acids: CATSDTTGGLYNEQFF. In nucleotides, the CDR3 is TGTGCCACCAGTGACACAACAGGGGGCCTATACAATGAGCAGTTCTTC. This chain connects TRBV24-1 to TRBJ2-1; 9 bases fit TRBD1. Germline trimming cut 4 bases from V and 4 bases from J; bases unmatched to any gene: 7. In germline, CDR1 is KGHDR, CDR2 SFDVKD. The CDR3 runs to 16 residues.

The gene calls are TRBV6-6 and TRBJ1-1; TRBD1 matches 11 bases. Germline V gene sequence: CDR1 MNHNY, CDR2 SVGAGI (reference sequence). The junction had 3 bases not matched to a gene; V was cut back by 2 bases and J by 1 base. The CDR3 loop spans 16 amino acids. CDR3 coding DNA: TGTGCCAGCAGTTACATTGGACAGGGGGCGAACACTGAAGCTTTCTTT. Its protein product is CASSYIGQGANTEAFF.

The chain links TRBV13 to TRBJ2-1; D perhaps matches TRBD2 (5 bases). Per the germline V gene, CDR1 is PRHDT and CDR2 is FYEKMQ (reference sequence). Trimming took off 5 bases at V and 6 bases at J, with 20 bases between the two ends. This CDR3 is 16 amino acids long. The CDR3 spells CASSRKGGSAFNEQFF. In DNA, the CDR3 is TGTGCCAGCAGCCGAAAGGGCGGGTCCGCCTTCAATGAGCAGTTCTTC.

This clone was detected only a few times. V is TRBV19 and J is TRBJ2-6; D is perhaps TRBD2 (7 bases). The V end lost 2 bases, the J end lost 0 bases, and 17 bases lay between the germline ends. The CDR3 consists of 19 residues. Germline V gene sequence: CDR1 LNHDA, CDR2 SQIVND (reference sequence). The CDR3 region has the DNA TGTGCCAGTAGTATACTCGGGGGCAGGACTAGCTCTGGGGCCAACGTCCTGACTTTC. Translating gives CASSILGGRTSSGANVLTF. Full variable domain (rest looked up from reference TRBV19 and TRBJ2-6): DGGITQSPKYLFRKEGQNVTLSCEQNLNHDAMYWYRQDPGQGLRLIYYSQIVNDFQKGDIAEGYSVSREKKESFPLTVTSAQKNPTAFYLCASSILGGRTSSGANVLTFGAGSRLTVL.

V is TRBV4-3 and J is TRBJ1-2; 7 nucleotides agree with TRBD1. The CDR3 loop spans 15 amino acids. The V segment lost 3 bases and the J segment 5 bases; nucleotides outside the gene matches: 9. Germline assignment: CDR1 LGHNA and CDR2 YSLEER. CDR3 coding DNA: TGCGCCAGCAGCCACATAGGGACAGAGATTTATGGCTACACCTTC. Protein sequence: CASSHIGTEIYGYTF.

The CDR3 protein is CASSQLGQGYNEQFF. CDR3 DNA sequence: TGCGCCAGCAGCCAACTAGGACAGGGTTACAATGAGCAGTTCTTC. V usage is TRBV4-1 and J usage is TRBJ2-1; 8 nucleotides line up with TRBD1. With 2 bases clipped from V and 4 bases from J, the junction kept 4 bases outside the gene matches. In germline, CDR1 is MGHRA, CDR2 YSYEKL. CDR3 length equals 15 residues.

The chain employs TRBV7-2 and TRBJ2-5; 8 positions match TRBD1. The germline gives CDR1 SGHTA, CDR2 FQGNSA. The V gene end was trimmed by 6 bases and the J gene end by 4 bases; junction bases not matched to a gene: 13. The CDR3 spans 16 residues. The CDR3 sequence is CASRIAPDRVRETQYF. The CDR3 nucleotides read TGTGCCAGCAGAATAGCACCGGACAGGGTGAGAGAGACCCAGTACTTC. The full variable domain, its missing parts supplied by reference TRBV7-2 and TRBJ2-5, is GAGVSQSPSNKVTEKGKDVELRCDPISGHTALYWYRQSLGQGLEFLIYFQGNSAPDKSGLPSDRFSAERTGGSVSTLTIQRTQQEDSAVYLCASRIAPDRVRETQYFGPGTRLLVL.